The rows below give T cell receptor beta chains drawn from one sample of a study of cytomegalovirus exposure and HLA in healthy donors. TCRdb keeps only in-frame clones here, not all; method: immunoSEQ multiplex PCR. The sample carries about 190,000 clones, 81% recorded once. The sample consisted of PBMCs. Every receptor here comes from a man aged 45-65 years in good health and CMV-seronegative. Each CDR3 is given without its conserved first and last residue. Fields, in order: clone size, J gene, V gene, CDR3 protein. Part of the rows lack a size; the others show once, few, many or a class for expanded clones.

NA,TRBJ1-5,TRBV7-2,ASSLLSSNQPQH
NA,TRBJ1-2,TRBV28,ASSLGLGYT
few,TRBJ2-6,TRBV19,ASLGRLGANVLT
NA,TRBJ2-7,TRBV6-5,ASSYATAYEQY
few,TRBJ1-3,TRBV7-2,ASSLLTYGNTIY
NA,TRBJ1-4,TRBV4-3,ASSQAGQRAEKLF
NA,TRBJ1-2,TRBV5-6,ASSFTGQNYGYT
NA,TRBJ2-1,TRBV5-1,ASSLVWAGAYNEQF
NA,TRBJ2-5,TRBV29-1,SGDRGRETQY
few,TRBJ2-6,TRBV18,ASSRGRTGDYGANVLT
NA,TRBJ1-1,TRBV9,ASQPAGRPEAF
NA,TRBJ1-2,TRBV6-5,ASSRRRGGYT
NA,TRBJ1-3,TRBV7-9,ASGGDPQSGNTIY
few,TRBJ2-3,TRBV5-6,ASSLGRVVGATDTQY
few,TRBJ1-3,TRBV28,ASRRGGGLGSGNTIY
once,TRBJ2-1,TRBV7-9,ASSLGLRLAGGYNEQF
NA,TRBJ2-5,TRBV9,ASSARGLFQETQY
once,TRBJ1-2,TRBV7-9,ASSTGQGSGYT
NA,TRBJ2-7,TRBV29-1,SVVVLSTHEQY
few,TRBJ1-6,TRBV7-9,ASSQDVENSPLH
once,TRBJ2-7,TRBV4-2,ASSHVEGAGGPGYEQY
NA,TRBJ2-5,TRBV9,ASTPTGVETQY
NA,TRBJ2-1,TRBV5-5,ASSLELAGGHEQF
NA,TRBJ2-3,TRBV6-1,ASGRDNRPDTQY
NA,TRBJ2-3,TRBV9,ASSPRDLDKGDTQY
NA,TRBJ1-6,TRBV30,AWSQGQGGDSPLH
NA,TRBJ2-2,TRBV27,ASSRGGNTGELF
NA,TRBJ2-2,TRBV10-3,AITLDNPGGELF
NA,TRBJ2-1,TRBV19,ASSMKGHGEQF